What follows describes a single TCR beta chain. Antigen: not known. Unstimulated Tregs (CD4+CD25+CD127-) and CD4+CD25- non-Tregs were sorted from PBMCs. Libraries were prepared by immunoSEQ multiplex PCR; TCRdb keeps only in-frame clonotypes and omits some of them. The sample has tens of thousands of clones, around 94% seen once; the top ten hold about 4.9%. This sample is part of a study of Tregs in tolerant kidney transplant recipients. Study-level points and caveats: Validation in larger populations is needed because few patients were studied.

CDR3 size: 14 residues. Trimming pared 0 bases from V and 5 bases from J, leaving 10 bases between. Germline CDR1 is LGHNA and CDR2 is YNFKEQ. The specimen was CD8+ T cells from blood. This clonotype originated in a human donor in good health. This chain connects TRBV4-2 to TRBJ1-2, with unresolved D. CDR3 in amino acids: CASSQDQIPYGYTF. CDR3 nucleotide sequence: TGTGCCAGCAGCCAAGATCAGATCCCGTATGGCTACACCTTC.